One and the same sample provided the 5 T cell receptor beta chains below, sequenced in a study of cytomegalovirus exposure and HLA in healthy donors. Primers for the PCR totalled 60 Vbeta and 13 Jbeta. Some clones are missing from TCRdb's copy, which holds only in-frame ones; the method was immunoSEQ multiplex PCR. The sample holds about 180,000 clones; approximately 80% are singletons and the top ten take roughly 2.3%. The sequenced sample was PBMCs. The origin of the receptors is a man aged 55 to 69 in good health and CMV-seronegative.

The rearrangement links TRBV6-5 to TRBJ1-2; the D is unclear. CDR3 length equals 14 residues. V was cut by 7 bases and J by 7 bases, with 19 bases left in between. Germline CDR1 reads MNHEY; CDR2 reads SVGAGI. The CDR3 reads CASTPRRGFAGYTF. The DNA for the CDR3 is TGTGCCAGCACCCCCCGTCGAGGCTTCGCTGGCTACACCTTC.

Comments on this clone: Germline is not matched at one junction end, which may reflect a read error. This chain connects TRBV6-5 to TRBJ1-5, with 7 nucleotides matching TRBD1. CDR1 MNHEY and CDR2 SVGAGI come from the germline V gene. This CDR3 comprises 14 residues. The CDR3 DNA is TGTGCCAGCAGTAGGGACAGAGACAATCAGCCCCAGAATTTT. Translation gives CASSRDRDNQPQNF.

The DNA of the CDR3 is TGTGCTGTAGGCGGCAGCGTCTACGAGCAGTACTTC. Amino acids: CAVGGSVYEQYF. V usage is TRBV30 and J usage is TRBJ2-5; D is unclear. The closer fit of TRBJ2-7 to the DNA end suggests the J call may be wrong. This CDR3 is 12 amino acids long. Germline-derived CDR1 and CDR2 are GTSNPN and SVGIG (reference sequence).

The rearrangement links TRBV25-1 to TRBJ2-1; 10 positions match TRBD1. This CDR3 is 16 amino acids long. Germline trimming cut 4 bases from V and 2 bases from J; bases unmatched to any gene: 5. Looked up from germline, CDR1 is MGHDK and CDR2 is SYGVNS. The CDR3 bases are TGTGCCAGCAGTGGGACCGGACAGGGGGCCTACAATGAGCAGTTCTTC. Amino acids: CASSGTGQGAYNEQFF.

V gene TRBV2 combines with J gene TRBJ1-2; D is unresolved. The CDR3 is 15 residues long. V lost 5 bases and J lost 2, with 15 bases in between. Germline-derived CDR1 and CDR2 are SNHLY and FYNNEI. Here the CDR3 DNA reads TGTGCCAGCAGTCCAGACATACTAGTAAACTATGGCTACACCTTC. Protein sequence: CASSPDILVNYGYTF.